One sample yielded the 30 T cell receptor beta chains listed below, sequenced in a study of blood T cell repertoires in COVID-19. Generated by immunoSEQ multiplex PCR, the TCRdb table keeps only in-frame clones and is missing some. The sample contains 93,000 or so clones, roughly 84% of which appear only once. The sample was peripheral blood. The source of these receptors is a human donor in a cohort sampled during active or convalescent COVID-19.

The V gene is TRBV18, the J gene TRBJ2-1; D perhaps matches TRBD1 (5 bases). This CDR3 has 15 amino acids. V lost 4 bases to trimming and J lost 0 bases, with 10 bases between them. Germline loops: CDR1 KGHSH, CDR2 LQKENI. The CDR3 region has the DNA TGTGCCAGCTCACTCCGACAGCCCTCCTACAATGAGCAGTTCTTC. It encodes CASSLRQPSYNEQFF.

The chain is built from TRBV29-1 and TRBJ1-2; 9 bases fit TRBD1. CDR3 length: 12 residues. Germline loops: CDR1 SQVTM, CDR2 ANQGSEA. V lost 4 bases, J lost 8 bases, and 5 bases stayed unmatched. CDR3 DNA sequence: TGCAGCGTTGGGCGGGACAGGGTAGGCTACACCTTC. Protein: CSVGRDRVGYTF. Using reference TRBV29-1 and TRBJ1-2 for the parts outside the CDR3, the full variable domain is SAVISQKPSRDICQRGTSLTIQCQVDSQVTMMFWYRQQPGQSLTLIATANQGSEATYESGFVIDKFPISRPNLTFSTLTVSNMSPEDSSIYLCSVGRDRVGYTFGSGTRLTVV.

The J gene is TRBJ1-1, the V gene TRBV19; D ambiguous. CDR1 and CDR2 (germline): LNHDA, SQIVND (reference sequence). Trimming cost V 9 bases and J 1 base, with 3 bases left between them. The CDR3 extends over 10 amino acids. As DNA, the CDR3 is TGTGCCAGCAGGAACACTGAAGCTTTCTTT. Amino acids: CASRNTEAFF.

This clone came up once. V is TRBV3-1 (or the pseudogene TRBV3-2) and J is TRBJ2-5; D unclear. Trimming shortened V by 0 bases and J by 2 bases, and 4 bases separated the two germline ends. Germline assignment: CDR1 LGHDT and CDR2 YNNKEL (reference sequence). The CDR3 is 13 amino acids. CDR3 sequence (DNA): TGTGCCAGCAGCCAAGAGGAGCAAGAGACCCAGTACTTC. This sequence encodes CASSQEEQETQYF.

The genes are TRBV11-3 and TRBJ1-2; 7 bases agree with TRBD1. V lost 3 bases, J lost 8 bases, and 3 bases stayed unmatched. CDR1 SGHNT and CDR2 YENEEA come from the germline V gene. This CDR3 contains 12 residues. The CDR3 DNA reads as TGTGCCAGCAGCTTTACAGGGGACGGCTACACCTTC. It specifies CASSFTGDGYTF.

CDR3 sequence reads: CASSQDRTGWADTQYF. In DNA form, the CDR3 reads TGTGCCAGCAGCCAAGATCGGACAGGGTGGGCAGATACGCAGTATTTT. J is TRBJ2-3 and V is TRBV3-1 (or the pseudogene TRBV3-2), with 8 positions matching TRBD1. The ends lost 0 bases at V and 4 bases at J; junction bases unmatched: 6. This CDR3 is built from 16 residues. Germline V gene data show CDR1 as LGHDT and CDR2 as YNNKEL (reference sequence).

This rearrangement joins TRBV11-3 to TRBJ2-7; weak D call: TRBD2 (6 bases). CDR1 and CDR2 from the germline V gene are SGHNT and YENEEA. The germline V and J ends were trimmed by 1 base and 3 bases, with 19 bases remaining between them. The CDR3 length is 17 residues. CDR3 sequence: CASSLGGAGMGVYEQYF. The CDR3 region has the DNA TGTGCCAGCAGCTTAGGTGGCGCGGGGATGGGAGTCTACGAGCAGTACTTC. The whole variable domain, filled in from reference TRBV11-3 and TRBJ2-7, reads EAGVVQSPRYKIIEKKQPVAFWCNPISGHNTLYWYLQNLGQGPELLIRYENEEAVDDSQLPKDRFSAERLKGVDSTLKIQPAELGDSAVYLCASSLGGAGMGVYEQYFGPGTRLTVT.

This chain joins TRBV2 and TRBJ1-5; TRBD1 matches 7 bases. This CDR3 contains 15 residues. CDR1 is SNHLY and CDR2 is FYNNEI in the germline V gene. V was pared by 7 bases and J by 3 bases, with 9 bases of the junction left unmatched. In DNA form, the CDR3 reads TGTGCCAGCACCATGGACAGGTCCTTCAATCAGCCCCAGCATTTT. Its translation is CASTMDRSFNQPQHF.

V is TRBV18 and J is TRBJ1-2; 8 positions agree with TRBD1. This CDR3 contains 13 residues. V shed 3 bases and J 5 bases; nucleotides not matched to a gene: 2. The germline gives CDR1 KGHSH, CDR2 LQKENI. In DNA, the CDR3 is TGTGCCAGCTCACCGACAGGGGAATATGGCTACACCTTC. It yields the protein CASSPTGEYGYTF.

This chain links TRBV21-1 with TRBJ1-5; no check of the table's D call, TRBD1, against the DNA was made. TRBV21-1 represents a pseudogene. The CDR3 spans 15 residues. This CDR3 reads CASKTGEIGNQPQHF. The DNA of the CDR3 is TGTGCCAGCAAGACAGGGGAGATCGGCAATCAGCCCCAGCATTTT.

The chain couples TRBV15 to TRBJ1-6; D gene uncertain. Germline V gene data show CDR1 as LNHNV and CDR2 as YYDKDF (reference sequence). Trimming removed 0 bases from V and 5 bases from J, with 11 bases in between. CDR3 size: 16 residues. CDR3 sequence (DNA): TGTGCCACCAGCAGAGATGGGAGGATGGATAATTCACCCCTCCACTTT. Its protein is CATSRDGRMDNSPLHF.

CDR3 sequence: CASSLDFGGYTF. The CDR3 bases are TGTGCCAGCAGCCTAGATTTCGGTGGCTACACCTTC. This rearrangement joins TRBV3-1 (or the pseudogene TRBV3-2) to TRBJ1-2; D gene ambiguous. There are 12 residues in the CDR3. CDR1 and CDR2 from the germline V gene are LGHDT and YNNKEL (reference sequence). Trimming cost V 4 bases and J 7 bases, with 10 bases left between them.

The chain uses TRBV11-3 and TRBJ2-2; D is unclear. V lost 5 bases and J lost 4, with 14 bases in between. CDR3 size: 15 residues. Per germline, CDR1 SGHNT and CDR2 YENEEA. The CDR3 here is CASSLTSTGTGELFF. The CDR3 DNA sequence: TGTGCCAGCAGCCTCACTTCAACGGGCACCGGGGAGCTGTTTTTT.

The gene calls are TRBV11-1 and TRBJ2-7, with TRBD1 identical over 8 bases. The CDR3 loop spans 15 amino acids. V lost 5 bases to trimming and J lost 3 bases; unmatched junction nucleotides: 9. CDR1 is SGHAT and CDR2 is FQDESV in the germline V gene (reference sequence). The CDR3 DNA reads as TGTGCCAGCAGCCCAACCAGGGGGCTGCGCTACGAGCAGTACTTC. It is translated as CASSPTRGLRYEQYF. Drawing the rest from reference TRBV11-1 and TRBJ2-7, the complete variable domain is EAEVAQSPRYKITEKSQAVAFWCDPISGHATLYWYRQILGQGPELLVQFQDESVVDDSQLPKDRFSAERLKGVDSTLKIQPAELGDSAMYLCASSPTRGLRYEQYFGPGTRLTVT.

This clone was detected once. J is TRBJ1-1 and V is TRBV7-2, with 8 bases aligning to TRBD1. With 5 bases clipped from V and 1 base from J, the junction kept 6 bases outside the gene matches. The germline CDR1 and CDR2 sequences are SGHTA and FQGNSA. This CDR3 is 15 amino acids long. The CDR3 is CASSGQGMSNTEAFF. CDR3 DNA sequence: TGTGCCAGCAGCGGACAGGGAATGTCGAACACTGAAGCTTTCTTT.

V and J are TRBV5-4 and TRBJ2-7; no clear D gene. Per germline, CDR1 SGHNT and CDR2 YYREEE (reference sequence). The CDR3 is 14 amino acids. Trimming took 4 bases from V and 2 from J, leaving 13 bases between them. CDR3: CASSPQTSTYEQYF. DNA of the CDR3: TGTGCCAGCAGCCCTCAGACATCGACCTACGAGCAGTACTTC.

The rearrangement links TRBV5-1 to TRBJ2-6, with a possible D match to TRBD1 (5 bases). V shed 4 bases and J shed 4 bases, with 12 bases lying between them. This CDR3 is 15 amino acids long. Germline V gives CDR1 SGHRS, CDR2 YFSETQ. The CDR3 loop reads CASSPTVTGANVLTF. The CDR3 coding sequence is TGCGCCAGCAGCCCGACAGTAACCGGGGCCAACGTCCTGACTTTC.

The sample holds a few counts of this clone. The chain is built from TRBV5-1 and TRBJ2-3; TRBD2 matches at 8 bases. The germline V gene has CDR1 SGHRS and CDR2 YFSETQ. The CDR3 extends over 16 amino acids. The V gene end was trimmed by 1 base and the J gene end by 4 bases; junction bases not matched to a gene: 8. Here the CDR3 DNA reads TGCGCCAGCAGCTTGACCGGCGGGGGGTTCTCAGATACGCAGTATTTT. This encodes CASSLTGGGFSDTQYF.

The J gene is TRBJ2-3, the V gene TRBV27; perhaps TRBD2 as D (5 bases). Trimming pared 5 bases from V and 8 bases from J, leaving 17 bases between. The germline gives CDR1 MNHEY, CDR2 SMNVEV (reference sequence). The length of the CDR3 is 14 residues. In DNA, the CDR3 is TGTGCCAGCAGTACCGCATCACTCGGGGTTACGCAGTATTTT. Its protein is CASSTASLGVTQYF.

This chain uses TRBV5-1 with TRBJ2-7, with 7 bases that match TRBD2. V lost 3 bases to trimming and J lost 0 bases; unmatched junction nucleotides: 9. The germline CDR1 and CDR2 sequences are SGHRS and YFSETQ. The CDR3 loop spans 16 amino acids. The CDR3: CASSSLGGTSSYEQYF. The CDR3, as DNA: TGCGCCAGCAGCTCCCTCGGGGGGACCAGCTCCTACGAGCAGTACTTC.

This sequence joins TRBV2 and TRBJ1-1; 8 nucleotides align to TRBD1. The trim removed 3 bases at V and 1 base at J, leaving 4 bases unmatched. Germline V gene lookup returns CDR1 SNHLY and CDR2 FYNNEI. This CDR3 contains 15 residues. CDR3 in DNA: TGTGCCAGCAGTGACTGGGGACAGGCGAACACTGAAGCTTTCTTT. Amino acids: CASSDWGQANTEAFF.

This chain connects TRBV6-6 to TRBJ2-1; D may be TRBD2 (7 bases). CDR1 and CDR2 (germline): MNHNY, SVGAGI (reference sequence). This CDR3 has 14 residues. Trimming cost V 2 bases and J 4 bases, with 9 bases left between them. The CDR3 here is CASSYRGAYNEQFF. The CDR3, as DNA: TGTGCCAGCAGTTACCGGGGGGCTTACAATGAGCAGTTCTTC.

The chain joins TRBV3-1 (or the pseudogene TRBV3-2) to TRBJ2-5; 11 bases agree with TRBD2. The CDR3 covers 15 residues. Germline-derived CDR1 and CDR2 are LGHDT and YNNKEL (reference sequence). Germline trimming cut 1 base from V and 5 bases from J; bases unmatched to any gene: 3. DNA of the CDR3: TGTGCCAGCAGCCAAGCTAGCGGGGGGCCCGAGACCCAGTACTTC. Translating gives CASSQASGGPETQYF.

This chain joins TRBV11-2 and TRBJ1-1; 7 positions agree with TRBD1. This CDR3 has 13 residues. The germline V gene has CDR1 SGHAT and CDR2 FQNNGV. Trimming cost V 4 bases and J 10 bases; bases outside gene matches: 9. The CDR3 region has the DNA TGTGCCAGCAGCTACCACACTGGGACAGCAGCTTTCTTT. It codes for CASSYHTGTAAFF.

The chain links TRBV4-3 to TRBJ2-2, with 8 bases identical to TRBD2. The CDR3 spans 18 residues. The germline V gene encodes CDR1 LGHNA and CDR2 YSLEER. V shed 2 bases and J 2 bases; nucleotides not matched to a gene: 10. The CDR3 nucleotides read TGCGCCAGCAGCCAATATTTCGGCGGGGGGCGCAACACCGGGGAGCTGTTTTTT. It codes for CASSQYFGGGRNTGELFF.

The rearrangement links TRBV11-3 to TRBJ2-7, with a weak D call TRBD1 (6 bases). Germline-derived CDR1 and CDR2 are SGHNT and YENEEA. V was clipped by 2 bases and J by 4 bases, with 15 bases between them. The CDR3 has 15 amino acids. The CDR3: CASSLYAGQGYEQYF. DNA for the CDR3: TGTGCCAGCAGCTTATATGCTGGGCAGGGGTACGAGCAGTACTTC.

The table lists this clone with a count of one. This chain links TRBV5-1 with TRBJ2-1, with D hard to call. Germline values: CDR1 SGHRS, CDR2 YFSETQ. The V and J ends lost 0 bases and 0 bases respectively, with 7 bases between them. CDR3 length: 15 amino acids. Here the CDR3 DNA reads TGCGCCAGCAGCTTGGGACTGGTCTCCTACAATGAGCAGTTCTTC. Its translation: CASSLGLVSYNEQFF. The full variable domain, in which reference TRBV5-1 and TRBJ2-1 provide the parts outside the CDR3, is KAGVTQTPRYLIKTRGQQVTLSCSPISGHRSVSWYQQTPGQGLQFLFEYFSETQRNKGNFPGRFSGRQFSNSRSEMNVSTLELGDSALYLCASSLGLVSYNEQFFGPGTRLTVL.

The rearrangement uses TRBV15 and TRBJ2-5; TRBD2 matches at 7 bases. This CDR3 spans 15 amino acids. Per germline, CDR1 LNHNV and CDR2 YYDKDF (reference sequence). Trimming removed 0 bases from V and 5 bases from J; junction bases left unmatched: 6. The CDR3 loop reads CATSRDRRGLETQYF. The CDR3 DNA reads as TGTGCCACCAGCAGAGATAGGCGGGGGTTGGAGACCCAGTACTTC. Combining the CDR3 with reference TRBV15 and TRBJ2-5 gives the whole variable domain DAMVIQNPRYQVTQFGKPVTLSCSQTLNHNVMYWYQQKSSQAPKLLFHYYDKDFNNEADTPDNFQSRRPNTSFCFLDIRSPGLGDTAMYLCATSRDRRGLETQYFGPGTRLLVL.

The chain carries TRBV11-2 and TRBJ2-5, with TRBD2 matching 9 bases. Trimming removed 5 bases from V and 2 bases from J; junction bases left unmatched: 9. Germline CDR1 reads SGHAT; CDR2 reads FQNNGV. CDR3 length equals 16 residues. Here the CDR3 reads CASSHSRLAGQETQYF. The CDR3 nucleotides read TGTGCCAGCAGCCATTCGAGGCTAGCGGGGCAAGAGACCCAGTACTTC.

The rearrangement links TRBV6-1 to TRBJ2-7; 11 bases agree with TRBD1. This CDR3 region has 16 residues. V lost 4 bases to trimming and J lost 4 bases; unmatched junction nucleotides: 9. CDR1 and CDR2 from the germline V gene are MNHNS and SASEGT. DNA for the CDR3: TGTGCCAGCAGTGTCCTGGGGACAGGGGGTTCATACGAGCAGTACTTC. Translating it yields CASSVLGTGGSYEQYF.